A single sample gave rise to the 20 T cell receptor beta chains below, sequenced in a study of cytomegalovirus exposure and HLA in healthy donors. With 60 Vbeta and 13 Jbeta primers, the PCR was carried out. The table came from immunoSEQ multiplex PCR; TCRdb's copy has only in-frame clones and leaves some out. Here the sample spans over 150,000 clones, roughly 78% being singletons. Sequenced material: PBMCs. Receptors were obtained from a girl aged 10-17 years in good health and CMV-seropositive.

The chain links TRBV2 to TRBJ2-3, with 13 nucleotides matching TRBD2. The junction had 16 bases not matched to a gene; V was cut back by 5 bases and J by 2 bases. Per the germline V gene, CDR1 is SNHLY and CDR2 is FYNNEI. The CDR3 runs to 20 residues. The DNA of the CDR3 is TGTGCCAGCAGTCGCCATCTGGGGCTACTAGCGGGGGGGACCACAGATACGCAGTATTTT. Its protein product is CASSRHLGLLAGGTTDTQYF.

This chain joins TRBV2 and TRBJ2-7; tentative D call: TRBD2 (5 bases). The CDR3 is 12 amino acids. Germline CDR1 and CDR2: SNHLY and FYNNEI. V was clipped by 7 bases and J by 5 bases, with 12 bases between them. CDR3: CASNGVSNEQYF. CDR3 sequence (DNA): TGTGCCAGCAACGGGGTTTCAAACGAGCAGTACTTC.

In its sample, this clone was seen once. The chain employs TRBV4-1 and TRBJ1-4; 8 bases map to TRBD1. V lost 0 bases to trimming and J lost 5 bases; unmatched junction nucleotides: 5. Germline CDR1 is MGHRA and CDR2 is YSYEKL. The CDR3 is 16 residues long. CDR3 bases: TGCGCCAGCAGCCAAGATCGGAGGACAGGGAATGAAAAACTGTTTTTT. This sequence encodes CASSQDRRTGNEKLFF.

This clone appeared once. V usage is TRBV19 and J usage is TRBJ1-1, with D perhaps TRBD1 (6 bases). V was clipped by 3 bases and J by 7 bases, with 15 bases between them. Germline V gene sequence: CDR1 LNHDA, CDR2 SQIVND (reference sequence). CDR3 length equals 14 residues. The CDR3 bases are TGTGCCAGTAGTATTGGAGACAGGCGAGATGAAGCTTTCTTT. This gives the protein CASSIGDRRDEAFF.

Written as DNA, the CDR3 is TGTGCCAGCAGCCTCGACAGGTTTTCCTACGAGCAGTACTTC. Translating it yields CASSLDRFSYEQYF. The chain carries TRBV5-5 and TRBJ2-7, with D possibly TRBD1 on 6 matching bases. V was pared by 4 bases and J by 1 base, with 12 bases between. Germline CDR1 SGHKS, CDR2 YYEKEE (reference sequence). The CDR3 spans 14 residues.

V and J are TRBV18 and TRBJ1-1; D unresolved. Germline-derived CDR1 and CDR2 are KGHSH and LQKENI. The CDR3 contains 13 residues. V was trimmed by 6 bases and J by 3 bases, leaving 11 bases between them. The CDR3 sequence: CASSVLLDTEAFF. The CDR3 bases are TGTGCCAGCTCCGTCCTATTGGACACTGAAGCTTTCTTT. The entire variable domain, with the rest obtained from reference TRBV18 and TRBJ1-1, is as follows: NAGVMQNPRHLVRRRGQEARLRCSPMKGHSHVYWYRQLPEEGLKFMVYLQKENIIDESGMPKERFSAEFPKEGPSILRIQQVVRGDSAAYFCASSVLLDTEAFFGQGTRLTVV.

This clone was found once. J is TRBJ1-2 and V is TRBV7-2; no definite D call. V was cut by 5 bases and J by 8 bases, with 15 bases left in between. The CDR3 totals 13 residues. Germline lookup yields CDR1 SGHTA and CDR2 FQGNSA. For the CDR3, the DNA is TGTGCCAGCAGCAAACGACCGGGTGCAGGCTACACCTTC. It yields the protein CASSKRPGAGYTF.

This chain connects TRBV29-1 to TRBJ2-5; possibly TRBD2 for D (7 bases). V lost 8 bases to trimming and J lost 2 bases, with 18 bases between them. Looked up from germline, CDR1 is SQVTM and CDR2 is ANQGSEA. The CDR3 covers 14 residues. The CDR3 DNA reads TGCAGCACTAAGGGGGGACTAACTCAAGAGACCCAGTACTTC. It is translated as CSTKGGLTQETQYF.

CDR3 protein: CASSLEAVVNTIYF. The CDR3 region has the DNA TGTGCCAGCAGCTTGGAAGCCGTTGTAAACACCATATATTTT. The genes are TRBV5-6 and TRBJ1-3; D is undetermined. This CDR3 is 14 amino acids long. V gave up 0 bases and J gave up 6 bases, with 10 bases separating them. Germline V gives CDR1 SGHDT, CDR2 YYEEEE.

The rearrangement uses TRBV10-3 and TRBJ2-3; 10 nucleotides align to TRBD2. CDR1 is ENHRY and CDR2 is SYGVKD in the germline V gene. This CDR3 region has 16 residues. V shed 8 bases and J 3 bases; nucleotides not matched to a gene: 11. The CDR3 coding sequence is TGTGCCATCGGGGCTAGCGGGGGCGACGGAACAGATACGCAGTATTTT. Amino acid sequence: CAIGASGGDGTDTQYF.

The V and J genes are TRBV7-9 and TRBJ1-2, with D possibly matching TRBD1 (6 bases). This CDR3 is built from 17 residues. The V gene lost 2 bases and the J gene lost 0 bases, with 16 bases spanning the gap. Germline CDR1 and CDR2: SEHNR and FQNEAQ (reference sequence). CDR3 bases: TGTGCCAGCAGCTTACCCCGAGGGGGAGAAGCTAACTATGGCTACACCTTC. Amino acids: CASSLPRGGEANYGYTF.

The chain joins TRBV4-1 to TRBJ1-2; 9 nucleotides line up with TRBD1. J was trimmed by 7 bases and V by 2 bases; bases with no gene match: 8. The CDR3 length is 15 residues. CDR1 is MGHRA and CDR2 is YSYEKL in the germline V gene. The CDR3 loop reads CASSQRQGEEVGYTF. The CDR3 DNA reads TGCGCCAGCAGCCAACGACAGGGGGAGGAAGTTGGCTACACCTTC.

The chain couples TRBV6-4 to TRBJ1-2, with D perhaps TRBD1 (5 bases). Germline-derived CDR1 and CDR2 are MRHNA and SNTAGT. V lost 3 bases and J lost 3, with 14 bases in between. The CDR3 totals 15 residues. CDR3 bases: TGTGCCAGCAGTGAGTCGGGGGACCCACACTATGGCTACACCTTC. This encodes CASSESGDPHYGYTF.

The rearrangement joins TRBV6-1 to TRBJ2-2, with D maybe TRBD2 (6 bases). Between the trimmed V and J ends, which lost 11 bases and 7 bases, there was a span of 11 bases. Germline values: CDR1 MNHNS, CDR2 SASEGT. The CDR3 extends over 11 amino acids. The CDR3 DNA sequence: TGTGCCGCTGGAGGGAACGGGGAGCTGTTTTTT. Translating it yields CAAGGNGELFF.

The sample holds a few counts of this clone. The rearrangement uses TRBV2 and TRBJ2-5; D may be TRBD1 (5 bases). From germline, CDR1 is SNHLY and CDR2 FYNNEI. The CDR3 is made up of 14 amino acids. The V gene lost 5 bases and the J gene lost 1 base, with 11 bases spanning the gap. CDR3 sequence (DNA): TGTGCCAGCAGTCCATTACAGGTCCAAGAGACCCAGTACTTC. Translated, it gives CASSPLQVQETQYF.

V gene TRBV19 combines with J gene TRBJ1-5; D gene unclear. CDR1 and CDR2 from the germline V gene are LNHDA and SQIVND (reference sequence). The CDR3 is made up of 14 amino acids. V lost 1 base, J lost 6 bases, and 10 bases lay in between. CDR3 sequence (DNA): TGTGCCAGTAGTATAGCCCCTGGGAGTCAGCCCCAGCATTTT. This translates into CASSIAPGSQPQHF. The full variable domain, completed using reference TRBV19 and TRBJ1-5, is DGGITQSPKYLFRKEGQNVTLSCEQNLNHDAMYWYRQDPGQGLRLIYYSQIVNDFQKGDIAEGYSVSREKKESFPLTVTSAQKNPTAFYLCASSIAPGSQPQHFGDGTRLSIL.

The sample holds one count of this clone. The CDR3 coding sequence is TGTGCTAGTGGTTTAGAAACAAATCAGCCCCAGCATTTT. This codes for CASGLETNQPQHF. V gene TRBV12-5 combines with J gene TRBJ1-5; D unclear. Germline V lookup: CDR1 LGHNT, CDR2 FRNRAP. The V end lost 3 bases, the J end lost 4 bases, and 7 bases lay between the germline ends. The CDR3 loop spans 13 amino acids.

The V and J genes are TRBV6-5 and TRBJ2-5; no reliable D call. The CDR3 covers 15 residues. With 2 bases removed from V and 2 bases from J, the gap between germline ends came to 12 bases. Germline CDR1 reads MNHEY; CDR2 reads SVGAGI. DNA of the CDR3: TGTGCCAGCAGTTACAAGTCGGCCGGGCAAGAGACCCAGTACTTC. Amino acids: CASSYKSAGQETQYF.

To note about this clone: Other DNA sequences in the sample encode the same CDR3. The V call is TRBV9, the J call TRBJ2-3; 7 bases agree with TRBD1. Germline loops: CDR1 SGDLS, CDR2 YYNGEE. The CDR3 covers 15 residues. V dropped 3 bases and J dropped 3; count of bases not matched to a gene: 7. The CDR3 reads CASSARQGSTDTQYF. The CDR3 DNA follows: TGTGCCAGCAGCGCGAGACAGGGTTCAACAGATACGCAGTATTTT. The variable domain in full, with the rest retrieved from reference TRBV9 and TRBJ2-3, is DSGVTQTPKHLITATGQRVTLRCSPRSGDLSVYWYQQSLDQGLQFLIQYYNGEERAKGNILERFSAQQFPDLHSELNLSSLELGDSALYFCASSARQGSTDTQYFGPGTRLTVL.

The chain couples TRBV2 to TRBJ2-7; the match to TRBD1 covers 9 bases. V was pared by 6 bases and J by 3 bases, with 3 bases of the junction left unmatched. The germline CDR1 and CDR2 sequences are SNHLY and FYNNEI. The CDR3 totals 13 residues. Written as DNA, the CDR3 is TGTGCCAGCAGAACGGACAGGGGCTACGAGCAGTACTTC. Its protein is CASRTDRGYEQYF.